The 5 T cell receptor beta chains listed next were all sequenced from one sample in a study of T cell responses to AZD1222 COVID-19 vaccine. Repertoires were generated with immunoSEQ multiplex PCR, while TCRdb's copy carries only in-frame clones and drops some. The table lists some 170,000 clones, just over 90% of them singletons. The material sequenced was peripheral blood, taken 28 days after the second AZD1222 dose. The receptors were sampled from an adult who received the AZD1222 COVID-19 vaccine.

The chain combines TRBV11-1 with TRBJ1-1; no reliable D call. The germline CDR1 and CDR2 sequences are SGHAT and FQDESV (reference sequence). This CDR3 has 15 amino acids. V gave up 5 bases and J gave up 5 bases, with 18 bases separating them. The CDR3 sequence: CASSLRAGVGTEAFF. The CDR3, as DNA: TGTGCCAGCAGCCTCCGCGCCGGGGTTGGGACTGAAGCTTTCTTT.

The chain combines TRBV7-6 with TRBJ1-6, with 9 bases matching TRBD1. The junction had 5 bases not matched to a gene; V was cut back by 5 bases and J by 3 bases. This CDR3 has 16 amino acids. Germline V lookup: CDR1 SGHVS, CDR2 FNYEAQ. CDR3 sequence: CASSLQGALYNSPLHF. The CDR3 DNA follows: TGTGCCAGCAGCCTACAGGGGGCCCTCTATAATTCACCCCTCCACTTT.

The chain joins TRBV7-2 to TRBJ2-1, with D possibly TRBD2 on 6 matching bases. CDR3 size: 16 residues. CDR1 and CDR2 from the germline V gene are SGHTA and FQGNSA. V was pared by 3 bases and J by 4 bases, with 16 bases between. CDR3 sequence (DNA): TGTGCCAGCAGCTTTGGGGGGACGTGGGCTTACAATGAGCAGTTCTTC. This codes for CASSFGGTWAYNEQFF. The full variable domain, in which reference TRBV7-2 and TRBJ2-1 provide the parts outside the CDR3, is GAGVSQSPSNKVTEKGKDVELRCDPISGHTALYWYRQSLGQGLEFLIYFQGNSAPDKSGLPSDRFSAERTGGSVSTLTIQRTQQEDSAVYLCASSFGGTWAYNEQFFGPGTRLTVL.

The V call is TRBV2, the J call TRBJ1-4; TRBD1 agrees at 10 bases. The CDR3 contains 15 residues. V shed 4 bases and J 4 bases; nucleotides not matched to a gene: 3. Germline assignment: CDR1 SNHLY and CDR2 FYNNEI. This chain's CDR3 is CASSGDRGHNEKLFF. CDR3 sequence (DNA): TGTGCCAGCAGTGGTGACAGGGGGCATAATGAAAAACTGTTTTTT.

The chain joins TRBV7-3 to TRBJ1-1; D is perhaps TRBD1 (5 bases). Germline V gene lookup returns CDR1 SGHTA and CDR2 FQGTGA. V lost 5 bases and J 5 bases, leaving 15 bases between the germline ends. The CDR3 runs 14 residues. The CDR3 sequence: CASSGTPGGTEAFF. As DNA, the CDR3 is TGTGCCAGCAGCGGGACGCCCGGAGGAACTGAAGCTTTCTTT.